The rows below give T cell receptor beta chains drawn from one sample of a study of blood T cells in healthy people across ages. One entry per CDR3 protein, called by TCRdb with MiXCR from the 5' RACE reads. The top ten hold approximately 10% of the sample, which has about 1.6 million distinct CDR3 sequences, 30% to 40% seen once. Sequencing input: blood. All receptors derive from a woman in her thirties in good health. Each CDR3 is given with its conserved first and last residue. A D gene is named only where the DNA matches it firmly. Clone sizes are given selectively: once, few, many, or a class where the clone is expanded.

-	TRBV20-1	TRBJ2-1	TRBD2	TGCAGTGCTAGTTTTTCTGTCGGGACTAGTTACAATGAGCAGTTCTTC	CSASFSVGTSYNEQFF
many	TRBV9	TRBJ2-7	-	TGTGCCAGCAGCGTAGGCCGGAGCTCCTACGAGCAGTACTTC	CASSVGRSSYEQYF
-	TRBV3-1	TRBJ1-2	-	TGTGCCAGCAGCCAAGGAGGGCTTACTAACTATGGCTACACCTTC	CASSQGGLTNYGYTF
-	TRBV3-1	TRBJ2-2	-	TGTGCCAGCAGCCAAGAGATATTTACCGGGGAGCTGTTTTTT	CASSQEIFTGELFF
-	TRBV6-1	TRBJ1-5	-	TGTGCCAGCAGTGAAAGTGCAGGCCGTCAGCCCCAGCATTTT	CASSESAGRQPQHF
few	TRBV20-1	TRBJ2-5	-	TGCAGTGCGGACCGGACAGTGACTAAAGAGACCCAGTACTTC	CSADRTVTKETQYF
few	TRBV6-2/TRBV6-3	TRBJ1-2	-	TGTGCCAGCTCTTGGGTTCGGGGCTACACCTTC	CASSWVRGYTF
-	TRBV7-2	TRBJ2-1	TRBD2	TGTGCCAGCAGCGAAGGGACTGGCGGGAGCCCCTACAATGAGCAGTTCTTC	CASSEGTGGSPYNEQFF
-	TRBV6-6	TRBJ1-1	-	TGTGCCAGCAGTTACTCGATCGAGGGCCTCGGAGGAGCTTTCTTT	CASSYSIEGLGGAFF
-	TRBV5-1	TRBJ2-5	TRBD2	TGCGCCAGCAGCTTGATTCTAGCGGTAGACATCCAAGAGACCCAGTACTTC	CASSLILAVDIQETQYF
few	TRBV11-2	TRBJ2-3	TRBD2	TGTGCCAGCAGCTTCCGGACTAGCGGCCCAGATACGCAGTATTTT	CASSFRTSGPDTQYF
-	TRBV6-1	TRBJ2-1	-	TGTGCCAGCATAAACGGGGTCTACAATGAGCAGTTCTTC	CASINGVYNEQFF
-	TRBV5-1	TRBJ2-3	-	TGCGCCAGCAGCCCTGGGGGGGCCTATACCCCAGATACGCAGTATTTT	CASSPGGAYTPDTQYF
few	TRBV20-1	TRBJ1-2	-	TGCAGTGCCCCACTTAAAGGGTTGGCAGGGAAGGACTATGGCTACACCTTC	CSAPLKGLAGKDYGYTF
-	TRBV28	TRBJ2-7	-	TGTGCCAGCAGTTTTTTGACAGGCCAAAGTAGCTACGAGCAGTACTTC	CASSFLTGQSSYEQYF
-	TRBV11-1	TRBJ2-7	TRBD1	TGTGCCAGCAGGTATCGGAGACAGGGATCCTACGAGCAGTACTTC	CASRYRRQGSYEQYF
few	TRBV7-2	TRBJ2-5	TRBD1	TGTGCCAGCAGTAGGGACAGGGGAGAAGAGACCCAGTACTTC	CASSRDRGEETQYF
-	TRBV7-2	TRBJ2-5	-	TGTGCCAGCAAGACTAAAGAGACCCAGTACTTC	CASKTKETQYF
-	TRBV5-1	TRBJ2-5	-	TGCGCCAGCAGCCCGCTTGGGGGCCCCCAAGAGACCCAGTACTTC	CASSPLGGPQETQYF
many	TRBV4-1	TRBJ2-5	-	TGCGCCAGCAGCCAAGAATGGACCCAGAACCAAGAGACCCAGTACTTC	CASSQEWTQNQETQYF
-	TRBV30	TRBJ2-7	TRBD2	TGTGCCTGGAGTGTAGGGCTAGCGGGAGGGTACGAGCAGTACTTC	CAWSVGLAGGYEQYF
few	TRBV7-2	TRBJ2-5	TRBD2	TGTGCCAGCAGCTTGGCTAGCGGTGGGACCCAGTACTTC	CASSLASGGTQYF
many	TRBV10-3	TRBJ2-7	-	TGTGCCATCAGCGTACTCTCCTACGAGCAGTACTTC	CAISVLSYEQYF
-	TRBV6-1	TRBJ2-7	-	TGTGCCAGTCTGGGGGAGGACGAGCAGTACTTC	CASLGEDEQYF
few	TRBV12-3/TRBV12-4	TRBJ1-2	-	TGTGCCAGCACCCCAGCGATCCCGGGGGCAAGTGGTGGCTACACCTTC	CASTPAIPGASGGYTF
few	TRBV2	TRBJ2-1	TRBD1	TGTGCCAGCAAGAGGGACAGGGGTAACAATGAGCAGTTCTTC	CASKRDRGNNEQFF
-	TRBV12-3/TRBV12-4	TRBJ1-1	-	TGTGCCAGCAGACCAAGTGGCAGGGGACGTTACACTGAAGCTTTCTTT	CASRPSGRGRYTEAFF
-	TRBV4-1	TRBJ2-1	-	TGCGCCAGCAGCCAAGAAGTAGGTTCTATAAATGAGCAGTTCTTC	CASSQEVGSINEQFF
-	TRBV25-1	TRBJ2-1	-	TGTGCCAGCAGTGAATTAGGGGGTTCCTACAATGAGCAGTTCTTC	CASSELGGSYNEQFF
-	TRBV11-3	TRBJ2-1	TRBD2	TGTGCCAGCAGCTTAGGTTATCGGCGGGAGGTGCCTGAGCAGTTCTTC	CASSLGYRREVPEQFF
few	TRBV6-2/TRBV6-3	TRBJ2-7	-	TGTGCCAGCAATACGGACTCACCGTCGGCACCCTACGAGCAGTACTTC	CASNTDSPSAPYEQYF
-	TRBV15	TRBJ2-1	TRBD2	TGTGCCACCAGCAGAGGACTAGCGGGAGGCTTTTACTATGTGCAGTTCTTC	CATSRGLAGGFYYVQFF
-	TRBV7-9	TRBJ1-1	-	TGTGCCAGCGCCTTAACAGGGCGCCCATCAAAAGACATAAGGAACACTGAAGCTTTCTTT	CASALTGRPSKDIRNTEAFF
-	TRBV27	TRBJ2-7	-	TGTGCCAGCGGGCGAGGGGGGACCTACGAGCAGTACTTC	CASGRGGTYEQYF
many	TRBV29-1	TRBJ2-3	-	TGCAGCGTTGCCGTGACCCCAGATACGCAGTATTTT	CSVAVTPDTQYF
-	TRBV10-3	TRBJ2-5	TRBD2	TGTGCCATCAGTAGACTAGCGGGAGATCGATATGAGCGGTACTTC	CAISRLAGDRYERYF
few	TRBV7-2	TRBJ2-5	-	TGTGCCAGCAGCCCGTCGGTGTCAGGCTTCGGAGAGACCCAGTACTTC	CASSPSVSGFGETQYF
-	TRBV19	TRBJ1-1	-	TGTGCCAGTAGTCATTCAACGGGGGGATTGAACACTGAAGCTTTCTTT	CASSHSTGGLNTEAFF
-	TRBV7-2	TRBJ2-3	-	TGTGCCAGCAGCTTAGGGGTGCGGCGTCGTAGCACAGATACGCAGTATTTT	CASSLGVRRRSTDTQYF
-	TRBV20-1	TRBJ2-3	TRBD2	TGCAGTGCTAGAGGATTAGGGGTAGCGGGAGCGGATGCGCAGTATTTT	CSARGLGVAGADAQYF
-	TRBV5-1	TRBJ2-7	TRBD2	TGCGCCAGCAGCTCCGCGGGACTAGCGGCAGTGTACGAGCAGTACTTC	CASSSAGLAAVYEQYF
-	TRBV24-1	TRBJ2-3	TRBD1	TGTGCCACCAGTGATCCGACAGGGCCCGCAGATACGCAGTATTTT	CATSDPTGPADTQYF
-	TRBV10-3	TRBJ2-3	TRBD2	TGTGCCATCAGTCGGACTAGCGGGAGTACAGATACGCAGTATTTT	CAISRTSGSTDTQYF
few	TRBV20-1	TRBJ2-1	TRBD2	TGCAGTGCTAGTGTGCGGGAGCGATCCAATGAGCAGTTCTTC	CSASVRERSNEQFF
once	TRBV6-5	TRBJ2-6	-	TGTGCCAGCGGTTACTCAACGAGGGGGGGAAGCTCTGGGGCCAACGTCCGGACTTTC	CASGYSTRGGSSGANVRTF
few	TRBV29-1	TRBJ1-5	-	TGCAGCGTTATCGGACGCCTTGGGCAGCCCCAGCATTTT	CSVIGRLGQPQHF
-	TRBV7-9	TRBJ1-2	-	TGTGCCAGCAGCTTAGTTTCAATCAGGCCCTATGGCTACACCTTC	CASSLVSIRPYGYTF
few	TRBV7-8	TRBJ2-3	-	TGTGCCAGCAGCTTCTCCCGGAGGTCCCAGCGGGGCACAGATACGCAGTATTTT	CASSFSRRSQRGTDTQYF
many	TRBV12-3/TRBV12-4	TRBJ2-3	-	TGTGCCAGCAGCTACTCTGCGGGTAGAGATACGCAGTATTTT	CASSYSAGRDTQYF
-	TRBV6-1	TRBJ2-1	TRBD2	TGTGCCAGCAGAGGGACTAGCGGGAACCAAGTAGAGCAGTTCTTC	CASRGTSGNQVEQFF
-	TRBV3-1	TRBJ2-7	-	TGTGCCAGCAGCCAAGGGGGAAGAACCCACGGGCAGTACTTC	CASSQGGRTHGQYF
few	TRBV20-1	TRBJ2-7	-	TGCAGTGCTAGAAATCAGGGGCTTACCTACGAGCAGTACTTC	CSARNQGLTYEQYF
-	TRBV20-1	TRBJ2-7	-	TGCAGTGCTGGAGGAACAGGGGGGGTCTACGAGCAGTACTTC	CSAGGTGGVYEQYF
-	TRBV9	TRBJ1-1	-	TGTGCCAGCAGACCTAGAAACCACCCTGAAGCTTTCTTT	CASRPRNHPEAFF
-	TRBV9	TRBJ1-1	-	TGTGCCAGCAGCGCGGGTGTAGACACTGAAGCTTTCTTT	CASSAGVDTEAFF
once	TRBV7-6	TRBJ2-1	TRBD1	TGTGCCAGCAGCCCTACCGGGACAGGTCTTTACAATGAGCAGTTCTTC	CASSPTGTGLYNEQFF
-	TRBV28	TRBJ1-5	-	TGTGCCAGCAGTACCGGGCCGAGCAATCAGCCCCAGCATTTT	CASSTGPSNQPQHF
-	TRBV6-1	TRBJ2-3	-	TGTGCCAGCAGTGAACTACATTCGTCCACGGATACGCAGTATTTT	CASSELHSSTDTQYF
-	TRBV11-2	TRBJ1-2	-	TGTGCCAGCAGCTTAAATCTAGGCGGATCCTATGGCTACACCTTC	CASSLNLGGSYGYTF